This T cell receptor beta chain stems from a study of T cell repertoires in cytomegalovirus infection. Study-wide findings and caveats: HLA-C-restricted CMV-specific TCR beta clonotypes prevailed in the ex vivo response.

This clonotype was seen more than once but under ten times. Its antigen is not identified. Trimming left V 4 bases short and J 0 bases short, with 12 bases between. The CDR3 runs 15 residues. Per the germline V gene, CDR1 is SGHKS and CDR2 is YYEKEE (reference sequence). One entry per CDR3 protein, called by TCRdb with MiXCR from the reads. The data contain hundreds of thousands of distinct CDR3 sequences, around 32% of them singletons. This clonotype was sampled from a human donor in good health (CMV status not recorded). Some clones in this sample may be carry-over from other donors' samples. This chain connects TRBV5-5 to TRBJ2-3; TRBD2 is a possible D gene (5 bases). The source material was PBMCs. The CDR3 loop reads CASSPDRLSTDTQYF. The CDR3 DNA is TGTGCCAGCAGCCCGGACCGACTAAGCACAGATACGCAGTATTTT. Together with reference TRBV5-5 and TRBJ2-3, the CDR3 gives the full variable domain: DAGVTQSPTHLIKTRGQQVTLRCSPISGHKSVSWYQQVLGQGPQFIFQYYEKEERGRGNFPDRFSARQFPNYSSELNVNALLLGDSALYLCASSPDRLSTDTQYFGPGTRLTVL.